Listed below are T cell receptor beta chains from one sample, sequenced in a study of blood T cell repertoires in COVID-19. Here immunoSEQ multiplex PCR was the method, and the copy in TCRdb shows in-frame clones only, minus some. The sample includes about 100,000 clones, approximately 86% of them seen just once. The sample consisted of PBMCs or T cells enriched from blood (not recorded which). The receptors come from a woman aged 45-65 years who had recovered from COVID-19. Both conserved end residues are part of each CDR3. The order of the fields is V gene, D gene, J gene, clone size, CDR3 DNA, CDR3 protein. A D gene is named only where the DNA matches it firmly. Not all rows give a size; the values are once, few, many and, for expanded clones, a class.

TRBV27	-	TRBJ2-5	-	TGTGCCAGCAGTTTAAGGGGGCAAGAGACCCAGTACTTC	CASSLRGQETQYF
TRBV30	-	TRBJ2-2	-	TGTGCCGCAACCCCGGGGTTAAGCACCGGGGATCTGTTTTTT	CAATPGLSTGDLFF
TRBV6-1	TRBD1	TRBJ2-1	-	TGTGCCAGCAGTGATTCCGGGACAGGGGGGTTTTTTGAGCAGTTCTTC	CASSDSGTGGFFEQFF
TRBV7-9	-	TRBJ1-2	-	TGTGCCAGCAGCTTACCCGGGGGATACTATGGCTACACCTTC	CASSLPGGYYGYTF
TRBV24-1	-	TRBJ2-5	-	TGTGCCACCAGTGATTCATACACCCCACAAGAGACCCAGTACTTC	CATSDSYTPQETQYF
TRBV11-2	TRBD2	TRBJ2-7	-	TGTGCCAGCAGCTTAGATGAGGAAGTAGCGGGGGTGCCCTACGAGCAGTACTTC	CASSLDEEVAGVPYEQYF
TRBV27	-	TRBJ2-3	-	TGTGCCAGCAGTTTTAAGGATCGGGGGAGCACAGATACGCAGTATTTT	CASSFKDRGSTDTQYF
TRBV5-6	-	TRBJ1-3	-	TGTGCCAGCAGCTTGCTACAGGCCCACTTATCTGGAAACACCATATATTTT	CASSLLQAHLSGNTIYF
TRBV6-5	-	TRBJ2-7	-	TGTGCCAGCAGCCGGACACAGAGTTCCTACGAGCAGTACTTC	CASSRTQSSYEQYF
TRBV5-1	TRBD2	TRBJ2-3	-	TGCGCCAGCAGCTTGGTCCCCGGGACTAGCGGGGCAACAGATACGCAGTATTTT	CASSLVPGTSGATDTQYF
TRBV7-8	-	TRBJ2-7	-	TGTGCCAGCAGCTTAGTCAGGGGTTACGAGCAGTACTTC	CASSLVRGYEQYF
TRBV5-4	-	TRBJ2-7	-	TGTGCCAGCAGCCAGTTACAGGGAAACTACGAGCAGTACTTC	CASSQLQGNYEQYF
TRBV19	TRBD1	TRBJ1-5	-	TGTGCCAGTAGGATAGGGACAGCGTATAGCAATCAGCCCCAGCATTTT	CASRIGTAYSNQPQHF
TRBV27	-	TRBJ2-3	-	TGTGCCAGCAGTTTATTAGGGGATCGCACAGATACGCAGTATTTT	CASSLLGDRTDTQYF
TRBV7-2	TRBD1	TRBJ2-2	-	TGTGCCAGCAGCTTAGCGACAGGGTGGTTTTTT	CASSLATGWFF
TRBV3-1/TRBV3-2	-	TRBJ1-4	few	TGTGCCAGCAGCCTTAGCCTGACGAAAAAACTGTTTTTT	CASSLSLTKKLFF
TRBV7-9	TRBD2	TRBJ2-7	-	TGTGCCAGCAGCCACGGGACTAGCGGGAGATCCCCCTACGAGCAGTACTTC	CASSHGTSGRSPYEQYF
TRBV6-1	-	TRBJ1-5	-	TGTGCCAGCAGTGAGGCCAGGGGCCTAGAGCCCCAGCATTTT	CASSEARGLEPQHF
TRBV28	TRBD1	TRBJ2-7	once	TGTGCCAGCAGTTTCGGACAGGTCAACGCCCGGGGGCAGTACTTC	CASSFGQVNARGQYF
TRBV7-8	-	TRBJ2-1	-	TGTGCCAGCAGCTTGGTGGATTCCGGGAGAACCTACAATGAGCAGTTCTTC	CASSLVDSGRTYNEQFF
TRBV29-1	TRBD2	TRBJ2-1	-	TGCAGCGAGACTAGCGGGAGAGGGAATGAGCAGTTCTTC	CSETSGRGNEQFF
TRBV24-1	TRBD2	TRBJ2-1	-	TGTGCCACCAGTGATATCGGACTAGCGGGAGTGCATGAGCAGTTCTTC	CATSDIGLAGVHEQFF
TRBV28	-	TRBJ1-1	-	TGTGCCAGCACCGCACCGGGACAGAACACTGAAGCTTTCTTT	CASTAPGQNTEAFF
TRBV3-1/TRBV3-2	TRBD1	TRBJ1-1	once	TGTGCCAGCAGCCAAGATCAAGGGGGCGTGAACACTGAAGCTTTCTTT	CASSQDQGGVNTEAFF
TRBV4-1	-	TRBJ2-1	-	TGCGCCAGCAGCCAAGATCTTACAGCCTACAATGAGCAGTTCTTC	CASSQDLTAYNEQFF
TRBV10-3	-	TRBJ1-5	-	TGTGCCATCAGTGGAACTGAAGATCAGCCCCAGCATTTT	CAISGTEDQPQHF
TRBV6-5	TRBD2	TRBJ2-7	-	TGTGCCAGCCGACTAGCCGGCTACGAGCAGTACTTC	CASRLAGYEQYF
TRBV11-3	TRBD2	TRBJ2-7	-	TGTGCCAGCAGCTTACGCGGGAGTGGGTCCTACGAGCAGTACTTC	CASSLRGSGSYEQYF
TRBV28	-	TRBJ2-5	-	TGTGCCAGTCAGGGGTCTGCAAACCGCCAAGAGACCCAGTACTTC	CASQGSANRQETQYF
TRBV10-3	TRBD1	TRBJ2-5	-	TGTGCCATCAGTGAGAGTATCACAGGGGGCGCCGGGTATGAGACCCAGTACTTC	CAISESITGGAGYETQYF
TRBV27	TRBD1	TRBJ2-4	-	TGTGCCAGCAGTTTGATTGCCCCGGGACAGGGGGCTGGGGCCAAAAACATTCAGTACTTC	CASSLIAPGQGAGAKNIQYF
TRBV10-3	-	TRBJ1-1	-	TGTGCCATCAGTGGAGAGGGAGGTAACACTGAAGCTTTCTTT	CAISGEGGNTEAFF
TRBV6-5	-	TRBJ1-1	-	TGTGCCAGCAGTAGCGGGACGTACGAAGCTTTCTTT	CASSSGTYEAFF
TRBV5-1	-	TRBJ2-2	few	TGCGCCAGCAGCTTTGTTGCTAGCTCGGACACCGGGGAGCTGTTTTTT	CASSFVASSDTGELFF
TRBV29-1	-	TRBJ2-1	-	TGCAGCGCCGAACCCGGGACTCCTGGGGGCAATGAGCAGTTCTTC	CSAEPGTPGGNEQFF
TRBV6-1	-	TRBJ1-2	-	TGTGCCAGCAGTGAGTACAGAGCCTCTAACTATGGCTACACCTTC	CASSEYRASNYGYTF
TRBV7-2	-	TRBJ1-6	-	TGTGCCAGCAGCTTAGAAATCCGTACCTATAATTCACCCCTCCACTTT	CASSLEIRTYNSPLHF
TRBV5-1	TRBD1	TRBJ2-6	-	TGCGCCAGCAGCTCGGACAGGGGTTCTGGGGCCAACGTCCTGACTTTC	CASSSDRGSGANVLTF
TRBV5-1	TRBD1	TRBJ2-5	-	TGCGCCAGCAGTTTTGGGACAGCCAGCCAAGAGACCCAGTACTTC	CASSFGTASQETQYF
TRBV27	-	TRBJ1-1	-	TGTGCCAGCAGTGAGCAGGTGAACACTGAAGCTTTCTTT	CASSEQVNTEAFF
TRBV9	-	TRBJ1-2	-	TGTGCCAGCAGCGTAGCTACGGGAGGAGAGGGCTACACCTTC	CASSVATGGEGYTF
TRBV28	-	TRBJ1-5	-	TGTGCCAGCAGTCTGGACATGTCCCAGCCCCAGCATTTT	CASSLDMSQPQHF
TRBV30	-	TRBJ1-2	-	TGTGCCTGGAGTGTTGGTGGGTTCGGGTTTGGCTACACCTTC	CAWSVGGFGFGYTF
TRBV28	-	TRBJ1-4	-	TGTGCCAGCAGTTTGAACGGAGCCGCAACTAATGAAAAACTGTTTTTT	CASSLNGAATNEKLFF